A selection of T cell receptor beta chains follows, all from one sample in a study of control samples from healthy donors and cancer patients. TCRdb keeps only in-frame clones here, not all; method: immunoSEQ multiplex PCR. The sample includes around 90,000 clones, around nine tenths of them seen just once. What was sequenced was blood. Every receptor here comes from a young man in good health. Each CDR3 is given with its conserved first and last residue. The order of the fields is D gene, V gene, CDR3 protein. A D gene is named only where the DNA matches it firmly.

D: NA; V: TRBV7-9; CDR3: CASSPEDGSTGANVLTF
D: NA; V: TRBV6-6; CDR3: CASSISGETQYF
D: TRBD1; V: TRBV30; CDR3: CAWQTGGGYGYTF
D: NA; V: TRBV7-6; CDR3: CASSLDHPRSSYNSPLHF
D: TRBD2; V: TRBV28; CDR3: CASGLAGGYEQYF
D: TRBD1; V: TRBV6-6; CDR3: CASSYFKGQGPEAFF
D: NA; V: TRBV19; CDR3: CASSIRGALFDTQYF
D: NA; V: TRBV5-6; CDR3: CASSQTGTGGGQPQHF
D: TRBD1; V: TRBV6-1; CDR3: CASSEGGTGTHEQYF
D: TRBD2; V: TRBV5-4; CDR3: CASGLAGGPRRETQYF
D: NA; V: TRBV30; CDR3: CAVGKVSSGGYTF
D: NA; V: TRBV5-1; CDR3: CASSLWTVNTEAFF
D: NA; V: TRBV2; CDR3: CASSGREGQYF
D: NA; V: TRBV6-5; CDR3: CASRGDNEQFF
D: NA; V: TRBV4-1; CDR3: CASSPPPPAETQYF
D: TRBD1; V: TRBV5-1; CDR3: CASSLTDEGTGVRETQYF
D: TRBD1; V: TRBV27; CDR3: CASSLQGGQGEKGYTF
D: TRBD1; V: TRBV4-1; CDR3: CASSQVGQASSYEQYF
D: TRBD1; V: TRBV29-1; CDR3: CSGRQGRETQYF
D: NA; V: TRBV7-6; CDR3: CASSLAGSDTQYF
D: NA; V: TRBV4-1; CDR3: CASSQDPGGRSPLHF
D: TRBD1; V: TRBV6-5; CDR3: CASSRQGSDSPLHF
D: NA; V: TRBV7-9; CDR3: CASSLLQDPDEAFF
D: NA; V: TRBV27; CDR3: CASSLGVSGVYEQYF
D: NA; V: TRBV24-1; CDR3: CATSDLFTSQAQYF
D: NA; V: TRBV19; CDR3: CASSVTYPANTGELFF
D: NA; V: TRBV7-2; CDR3: CASSSREQGRAFF
D: NA; V: TRBV5-1; CDR3: CASSRLEGGVQNTEAFF
D: NA; V: TRBV27; CDR3: CASSLLGGEAFF
D: TRBD2; V: TRBV10-2; CDR3: CASSDLSGVSYEQYF
D: TRBD1; V: TRBV19; CDR3: CASSMGDSSTEAFF
D: NA; V: TRBV2; CDR3: CASSATTRTYGYTF
D: NA; V: TRBV6-6; CDR3: CASSSAGPYEQYF
D: NA; V: TRBV19; CDR3: CASSNTPMNTEAFF
D: NA; V: TRBV6-5; CDR3: CAIGRHEQFF
D: TRBD1; V: TRBV28; CDR3: CASSWRTGGAYEAFF
D: TRBD2; V: TRBV10-3; CDR3: CAISGLAGDADTQYF
D: NA; V: TRBV27; CDR3: CASSLILSGISYEQYF
D: NA; V: TRBV6-5; CDR3: CASSYSPQAGEKLFF
D: NA; V: TRBV5-1; CDR3: CASSFQEGTGELFF
D: NA; V: TRBV5-4; CDR3: CASSLGESGANVLTF
D: NA; V: TRBV6-5; CDR3: CASSPGAGGTDTQYF
D: NA; V: TRBV2; CDR3: CASRADGNYGYTF
D: NA; V: TRBV29-1; CDR3: CSVEGDHQETQYF
D: NA; V: TRBV6-6; CDR3: CASSWTRTVDSPLHF
D: TRBD2; V: TRBV6-6; CDR3: CASSYLRGGNSYEQYF
D: NA; V: TRBV6-5; CDR3: CASRKGDTSTDTQYF
D: TRBD1; V: TRBV6-5; CDR3: CASTLGQGSTEAFF
D: NA; V: TRBV4-2; CDR3: CASSQNTAYEQYF
D: TRBD2; V: TRBV10-3; CDR3: CAISDRIGLAGPTDTQYF
D: TRBD2; V: TRBV12-3/TRBV12-4; CDR3: CASSLLAGEQFF